The present T cell receptor (beta chain) was sequenced within a study of CD8 T cells in Susac syndrome. Through negative isolation, CD4+ and CD8+ T cells were obtained, while TEMRA cells were enriched using FACS. Random-hexamer reverse transcription was applied to roughly 0.5 to 1 ug RNA. Multiplex immunoSEQ PCR targeted 54 Vbeta and 13 Jbeta TCR beta segments. TCRdb redid the calling of the immunoSEQ multiplex PCR reads with MiXCR, one entry per CDR3 protein. The sample records 150,000 to 200,000 distinct CDR3 sequences, around 90% being singletons. The source is a human donor in good health. The sequencing sample was made of CD4+ T cells from PBMCs.

DNA for the CDR3: TGCAGTGCTTTCGACGGGGATCAGCCCCAGCATTTT. It translates to CSAFDGDQPQHF. The chain links TRBV20-1 to TRBJ1-5; D ambiguous. CDR1 and CDR2 (germline): DFQATT, SNEGSKA (reference sequence). V lost 5 bases and J 5 bases, leaving 10 bases between the germline ends. This CDR3 region has 12 residues.